Sequencing of this TCR beta chain was carried out in a study of T cell repertoires in ileal Crohn's disease (dated by TCRdb to 2018 to 2020). General notes on the study: At the time of surgery, 35% of patients were active smokers, and the median duration of disease was 7.9 years. A Rutgeerts score higher than i0 was the definition used for endoscopic postoperative recurrence. The TCR repertoire was analysed in around 50 patients with Crohn's disease drawn from a prospective multicentre cohort. The study was conducted in parallel with a multicentre cohort that was designed to identify predictors of early endoscopic recurrence following ileocolonic resection. A total of around 170 mucosal samples from some 57 patients were sequenced, collected from several sites on the surgical specimen as well as at postoperative endoscopy. About half of the patients received postoperative therapy: 11 received thiopurines and about 19 received anti-TNF agents. All patients had surgery for a complication: stricturing disease in roughly 60% and penetrating disease in roughly 40%. Beyond this particular receptor, the publication reports: Higher percentages of high-frequency clones at the time of surgery were linked to endoscopic recurrence, and every patient with clonality above 26.8% (18/57) had recurrence. Only a subgroup of patients, of unstated size, had mucosal CD4 and CD8 T cells sorted and sequenced. Patients who were active smokers at surgery had a significantly higher proportion of clonal expansions than non-smokers (around 24% vs 18%, p=0.02). Compared with CD4 T cells, sorted CD8 T cells held more high-frequency clones, which suggests that the mucosal expansions were mostly CD8.

Comment on this clone: The clone's antigen remains unknown. The sample holds no much larger clone one base away, and base qualities are not on file.

For commercial TCRB immunosequencing, around 500 nanograms of biopsy DNA were submitted for each sample. A two-step, amplification bias-controlled multiplex PCR was used by Adaptive Biotechnology to amplify CDR3 regions from genomic DNA. Primers for every V and J gene segment were used in the first PCR, and barcodes and Illumina adapters were added in the second PCR. An Illumina instrument was used to sequence the CDR3 libraries. On the authors' methods: Vendor-provided pipelines were combined with custom analysis of raw data in R/Bioconductor under R version 3.3.0. Clonality, ranging from 0 to 1, was calculated as the inverse of the normalised Shannon entropy of all productive clones. The repertoire share taken up by the top 100 clones defined high-frequency clones, and only clones that passed a 95% confidence test were kept. Repertoire diversity was measured with the Simpson index, and overlap between samples was measured with the Morisita-Horn index. TCRdb's version of the immuneACCESS table is confined to in-frame rearrangements and falls short of the full clone set. An unresolved V gene accounts for under half of the shortfall where checked; the remainder is of unknown origin. V, J and clone size are taken as reported in that table, and D and trimming were inferred from the DNA itself. The sample table contains 5,000 or so clones; only one count was recorded for roughly 80% of them. 25% to 30% of the sample comes from the top ten.

Eligible patients were adults with ileal or ileocolonic Crohn's disease who had an indication for ileocolonic resection. Whole ileal mucosal biopsies were kept frozen at -80 degrees C prior to DNA extraction. A TRizol-based method was used to extract genomic DNA from the frozen whole biopsies, and the DNA was quantified with a NanoDrop 2000 spectrophotometer. Including the terminal cysteine and phenylalanine, the CDR3 comprises 12 residues. The entry retains the CDR3 DNA only, 36 bases that are in frame from base 1. Trimming at the junction amounts to 1 base on V and 7 bases on J, and the germline ends lie 5 bases apart. The germline V gene sets CDR1 to SGHVS and CDR2 to FQNEAQ.

The specimen sequenced was ileal tissue. The sequence came from an adult with Crohn's disease. The chain uses TRBV7-8 and TRBJ2-1; the D gene identity is not certain. The CDR3 protein is CASSLDGNEQFF. The DNA reads as follows: TGTGCCAGCAGCTTAGACGGGAATGAGCAGTTCTTC.